The rows below give T cell receptor beta chains drawn from one sample of a study of identical twins. TCRdb called the 5' RACE reads again in MiXCR, with one record for every CDR3 protein. The repertoire holds about 500,000 distinct CDR3 sequences, roughly 13% seen once, with around 0.98% in the top ten. These data were also filed under a second study, of yellow fever vaccine responses in identical twins.

Sequencing was done on a sample of CD4+ T cells sorted from blood. The receptors were sampled from a young woman in good health. Each CDR3 is given with its conserved first and last residue. A D gene is named only where the DNA matches it firmly. Clone sizes are given selectively: once, few, many, or a class where the clone is expanded.

TRBV12-5	TRBD2	TRBJ2-1	once	TGTGCTAGTATGTACAGCGGGGGGGTTGTCCCCAATGAGCAGTTCTTC	CASMYSGGVVPNEQFF
TRBV19	TRBD1	TRBJ2-7	NA	TGTGCCAGTAGACCGAACCCCGGGACAGGGGCTTCCCTGAAGTACTTC	CASRPNPGTGASLKYF
TRBV27	NA	TRBJ2-2	NA	TGTGCCAGCAGTTCCGGGTTTTTCGGGGAGCTGTTTTTT	CASSSGFFGELFF
TRBV15	NA	TRBJ2-1	few	TGTGCCACCAGCAGAGCCAGGGCGAATGAGCAGTTCTTC	CATSRARANEQFF
TRBV12-3/TRBV12-4	NA	TRBJ2-5	many	TGTGCCAGCAGTTCGACAGGAAGGGAGACCCAGTACTTC	CASSSTGRETQYF
TRBV15	NA	TRBJ2-5	NA	TGTGCCACCAGCAGACCAGAGGGTGAGGGGGCGGGGGAGACCCAGTACTTC	CATSRPEGEGAGETQYF
TRBV5-8	TRBD1	TRBJ1-1	few	TGTGCCAGCAGCTTGGGGGACAGGTACGCTGAAGCTTTCTTT	CASSLGDRYAEAFF
TRBV11-2	NA	TRBJ2-5	NA	TGTGCCAGCAGCCCCCAGCCGTGGGAGACCCAGTACTTC	CASSPQPWETQYF
TRBV27	TRBD2	TRBJ2-1	NA	TGTGCCAGCAGTGTAATTCTAGCGGGAGCCTACAATGAGCAGTTCTTC	CASSVILAGAYNEQFF
TRBV14	TRBD2	TRBJ2-1	NA	TGTGCCAGCAGCCATCTAGCGGGAGTTTATGAGCAGTTCTTC	CASSHLAGVYEQFF
TRBV5-1	NA	TRBJ2-5	many	TGCGCCAGCAGCGGCCAAGAGACCCAGTACTTC	CASSGQETQYF
TRBV5-1	NA	TRBJ2-3	NA	TGCGCCAGCAGCTTGGCCATCTCGGCAGATACGCAGTATTTT	CASSLAISADTQYF
TRBV11-2	TRBD1	TRBJ1-1	few	TGTGCCAGCAGCAGGGGGCGAGGCACTGAAGCTTTCTTT	CASSRGRGTEAFF
TRBV5-1	NA	TRBJ2-7	NA	TGCGCCATCAGCGGACTTTCGTCGGGTACGGGGGCCTTTGGCGACGAGCAGTACTTC	CAISGLSSGTGAFGDEQYF
TRBV12-3/TRBV12-4	TRBD2	TRBJ2-2	NA	TGTGCCAGCAGTTTAGCGCGGGGACTAGACACCGGGGAGCTGTTTTTT	CASSLARGLDTGELFF
TRBV27	TRBD1	TRBJ1-2	NA	TGTGCCAGCAGTTTTTCTGACAGGGATGGCTACACCTTC	CASSFSDRDGYTF
TRBV6-5	NA	TRBJ2-7	NA	TGTGCCAGCAGTTACGTTTTATCCACCTACGAGCAGTACTTC	CASSYVLSTYEQYF
TRBV24-1	NA	TRBJ2-2	NA	TGTGCCACCAGTGACAGTTTCCCGAACACCGGGGAGCTGTTTTTT	CATSDSFPNTGELFF
TRBV14	NA	TRBJ2-7	few	TGTGCCAGCAGCCCAGTGCCAGTCTACGAGCAGTACTTC	CASSPVPVYEQYF
TRBV18	NA	TRBJ2-5	few	TGTGCCAGCTCACAACCTACAGGGAAAGAGACCCAGTACTTC	CASSQPTGKETQYF
TRBV5-1	NA	TRBJ1-5	NA	TGCGCCAGCAGCATCGACAGTAGCAATCAGCCCCAGCATTTT	CASSIDSSNQPQHF
TRBV12-3/TRBV12-4	NA	TRBJ1-1	many	TGTGCCAGCAGTTTACGACCCCAGAACACTGAAGCTTTCTTT	CASSLRPQNTEAFF
TRBV28	NA	TRBJ1-2	many	TGTGCCAGCAGACCAGACAGGTACTACTATGGCTACACCTTC	CASRPDRYYYGYTF
TRBV5-1	NA	TRBJ2-7	many	TGCGCCAGCAGCTTGGCCGTGGGAGTATCCCCCTACGAGCAGTACTTC	CASSLAVGVSPYEQYF
TRBV2	TRBD1	TRBJ2-1	few	TGTGCCAGCAGTGATTGGACAGGGGTTGATGAGCAGTTCTTC	CASSDWTGVDEQFF
TRBV12-3/TRBV12-4	TRBD2	TRBJ2-1	NA	TGTGCCTTCAGTTTGATCGGGACTAGGGGTAGACTTGGGTACAATGAGCAGTTCTTC	CAFSLIGTRGRLGYNEQFF
TRBV6-1	NA	TRBJ1-6	few	TGTGCCAGCATGAGAACACAGGCTCTATATAATTCACCCCTCCACTTT	CASMRTQALYNSPLHF
TRBV29-1	NA	TRBJ2-6	NA	TGCAGCGTTGAGTTACCGAGCTCTGGGGCCAACGTCCTGACTTTC	CSVELPSSGANVLTF
TRBV5-6	TRBD2	TRBJ2-1	NA	TGTGCCAGCAGCTTCCGGGGACTAGATTATGAGCAGTTCTTC	CASSFRGLDYEQFF
TRBV20-1	TRBD1	TRBJ2-5	NA	TGCAGTGCTAGAGATTTAGGAACAGGGGGCAAAGAGACCCAGTACTTC	CSARDLGTGGKETQYF
TRBV7-2	NA	TRBJ2-7	NA	TGTGCCAGCAGCTTAAGACGAAGCAGGTACGAGCAGTACTTC	CASSLRRSRYEQYF
TRBV20-1	NA	TRBJ2-7	few	TGCAGTGCTAGAGGTCCCTCCGTGGGCTACGAGCAGTACTTC	CSARGPSVGYEQYF
TRBV18	NA	TRBJ2-2	NA	TGTGCCAGCTCACCTAATGACAGGCCGAACACCGGGGAGCTGTTTTTT	CASSPNDRPNTGELFF
TRBV12-3/TRBV12-4	NA	TRBJ2-1	many	TGTGCCAGCAGTTTGGTGGGGGGCCTCCTTAATGAGCAGTTCTTC	CASSLVGGLLNEQFF
TRBV7-2	NA	TRBJ2-7	NA	TGTGCCAGCAGCTTAAAGGACGCAGTCGAGCAGTACTTC	CASSLKDAVEQYF
TRBV28	NA	TRBJ2-2	few	TGTGCCAGCAGTGACCCGGGGGCCGTCAGTCTCGGGGAGCTGTTTTTT	CASSDPGAVSLGELFF
TRBV9	NA	TRBJ1-4	few	TGTGCCAGCAGCGTAGATTCAGGGGACGAAAAACTGTTTTTT	CASSVDSGDEKLFF
TRBV10-2	TRBD1	TRBJ2-7	NA	TGCGCCAACACAGGGGGCAGATCCTACGAGCAGTACTTC	CANTGGRSYEQYF
TRBV20-1	NA	TRBJ1-5	NA	TGCAGTGCTAGGACGGCCAGGGACAAATCGGGTCAGCCCCAGCATTTT	CSARTARDKSGQPQHF
TRBV5-5	NA	TRBJ1-4	once	TGTGCCAGCAGCTCACCGGGACGGCCTGAAAATCTGTTTTTT	CASSSPGRPENLFF
TRBV28	NA	TRBJ2-3	NA	TGTGCCAGCAGTCCTCGGAGAGCCACCACAGATACGCAGTATTTT	CASSPRRATTDTQYF
TRBV28	NA	TRBJ2-1	few	TGTGCCAGCAGACCCCGGGCAGGGTACAATGAGCAGTTCTTC	CASRPRAGYNEQFF
TRBV20-1	TRBD2	TRBJ2-5	once	TGCTGTGCTAGAGATAGCGGGAGTGCGAAAGAGACCCAGTACTTC	CCARDSGSAKETQYF
TRBV9	NA	TRBJ1-2	NA	TGTGCCAGCAGCGTAACAGGCTTTAACTATGGCTACACCTTC	CASSVTGFNYGYTF
TRBV5-1	TRBD1	TRBJ1-3	few	TGCGCCAGCAGCCGGACAGGGGAGGACACCATATATTTT	CASSRTGEDTIYF
TRBV5-1	NA	TRBJ2-7	few	TGCGCCAGCAGCTTGAGCGGGCAGGCAGGTTGGTCTTACGAGCAGTACTTC	CASSLSGQAGWSYEQYF
TRBV3-1	TRBD1	TRBJ2-7	NA	TGTGCCAGCAGCCAAGCCGGGTCTGGGACAGCGACCTACGAGCAGTACTTC	CASSQAGSGTATYEQYF
TRBV20-1	TRBD2	TRBJ2-5	NA	TGCAGTGCCCAGATGCGGGGGGGCATCCAAGAGACCCAGTACTTC	CSAQMRGGIQETQYF
TRBV9	NA	TRBJ1-5	NA	TGTGCCAGCAGCGTAGGGCAGGCAGACCAGCCCCAGCATTTT	CASSVGQADQPQHF
TRBV29-1	NA	TRBJ1-5	NA	TGCAGCGTTGAGCAGGGTTTGGGGCAGCCCCAGCATTTT	CSVEQGLGQPQHF
TRBV4-3	NA	TRBJ2-1	many	TGCGCCAGCAGCCAGGTAGCGGACAAGCAGTTCTTC	CASSQVADKQFF
TRBV14	NA	TRBJ1-2	many	TGTGCCAGCAGCCAAGATGCCGGGGCCGGCTACACCTTC	CASSQDAGAGYTF
TRBV2	TRBD2	TRBJ2-5	NA	TGTGCCAGCCTGTTTCCAGCGGGAGGGCAAGAGACCCAGTACTTC	CASLFPAGGQETQYF
TRBV20-1	NA	TRBJ2-7	NA	TGCAGTTGGGATGAGCAGCTCCCTAACGAGCAGTACTTC	CSWDEQLPNEQYF
TRBV29-1	TRBD2	TRBJ2-7	many	TGCAGCGTGGCCGGGACTAGCGGGAGTCAGGGGTACGAGCAGTACTTC	CSVAGTSGSQGYEQYF
TRBV2	NA	TRBJ1-4	NA	TGTGCCAGCGACAGAGACGAAAAACTGTTTTTT	CASDRDEKLFF
TRBV5-1	TRBD2	TRBJ2-5	NA	TGCGCCAGCAGCGAGGTAGCGGGAGGGCCGAAGACCCAGTACTTC	CASSEVAGGPKTQYF
TRBV20-1	TRBD2	TRBJ2-1	many	TGCAGTGCTAGCCCCGGGACTAGCGGTTACAATGAGCAGTTCTTC	CSASPGTSGYNEQFF
TRBV20-1	NA	TRBJ1-2	few	TGCAGTGCTAGAATCTCGGGGACTAACTATGGCTACACCTTC	CSARISGTNYGYTF
TRBV4-3	TRBD2	TRBJ2-2	few	TGCGCCAGCAGCCAAGATCCGGGACTAGCGGGAGGATATGACGTCCGGGAGCTGTTTTTT	CASSQDPGLAGGYDVRELFF